This T cell receptor beta chain was found in a study of T cells in Graves' hyperthyroidism and ophthalmopathy. Study results and caveats: Ophthalmopathy and stable hyperthyroidism were separated by a 13 V-J model. In blood, most of the thyroid clonotypes expanded above 0.001 were also present.

Using RNA transcripts as the source, TCR beta CDR3 regions were amplified. TCR CDR3 regions were first amplified by RT-PCR with HTBI primers. TCRdb processed the multiplex PCR reads anew with MiXCR; each CDR3 protein has one entry. This sample has fewer than 450,000 distinct CDR3 sequences, with around 15% found just once. Exclusion of a patient resulted from uncontrolled infection, other autoimmune disease, pregnancy or lactation. In the case of this clonotype: The antigen remains undetermined.

Germline-derived CDR1 and CDR2 are LNHDA and SQIVND (reference sequence). The V gene end was trimmed by 6 bases and the J gene end by 2 bases; junction bases not matched to a gene: 7. The CDR3 runs to 16 residues. The sample consisted of blood. The TCR comes from a man between 45 and 60 years old with Graves' ophthalmopathy. The rearrangement uses TRBV19 and TRBJ2-1, with 10 bases identical to TRBD2. The CDR3 DNA is TGTGCCAGTAGCCAGTTCCTAGCGGGAGCCTACAATGAGCAGTTCTTC. Residues: CASSQFLAGAYNEQFF.